The 25 T cell receptor beta chains below come from one sample, sequenced in a study of blood T cells in healthy people across ages. Alongside a J-beta primer mix, a sample-barcoded 5' primer served in a second PCR lasting about 7 to 11 cycles. TCRdb reprocessed the 5' RACE reads with MiXCR, giving one entry per CDR3 protein. The sample lists about 780,000 distinct CDR3 sequences; around 45% were seen once. The sequenced sample was blood. Receptor source: a man older than 75 in good health.

This clonotype was seen a few times. The chain combines TRBV5-4 with TRBJ2-7, with TRBD2 as a possible D gene (5 bases). Germline V gene data show CDR1 as SGHNT and CDR2 as YYREEE (reference sequence). The CDR3 is made up of 16 amino acids. V was pared by 1 base and J by 2 bases, with 16 bases between. The CDR3 spells CASSLRSSKPTYEQYF. DNA for the CDR3: TGTGCCAGCAGCTTGAGGTCTAGCAAGCCCACCTACGAGCAGTACTTC.

The V gene is TRBV7-2, the J gene TRBJ2-7; perhaps D is TRBD1 or TRBD2 (5 bases each). With 5 bases removed from V and 6 bases from J, the gap between germline ends came to 20 bases. This CDR3 region has 15 residues. Germline V gene data show CDR1 as SGHTA and CDR2 as FQGNSA. CDR3 in DNA: TGTGCCAGCAGCCCTAGAATGGGGGTCTTCGGCGAGCAGTACTTC. Its translation is CASSPRMGVFGEQYF.

This clonotype was detected a few times. J is TRBJ2-5 and V is TRBV6-5; D is perhaps TRBD2 (5 bases). V was pared by 0 bases and J by 6 bases, with 26 bases between. The CDR3 is 19 amino acids. CDR1 is MNHEY, CDR2 SVGAGI, per germline. The DNA for the CDR3 is TGTGCCAGCAGTTACTCGACGAGGGAGAGGGATGTGACCGGGCAGACCCAGTACTTC. This encodes CASSYSTRERDVTGQTQYF.

V and J are TRBV29-1 and TRBJ2-3; weak D call: TRBD1 (5 bases). Trimming took off 2 bases at V and 0 bases at J, with 12 bases between the two ends. Per germline, CDR1 SQVTM and CDR2 ANQGSEA. The CDR3 is 15 amino acids. CDR3: CSVEIAGRSTDTQYF. The DNA of the CDR3 is TGCAGCGTTGAAATAGCAGGGCGTAGCACAGATACGCAGTATTTT.

The V gene is TRBV15, the J gene TRBJ2-7; TRBD2 might be the D (5 bases). Germline CDR1 reads LNHNV; CDR2 reads YYDKDF (reference sequence). The V gene lost 5 bases and the J gene lost 2 bases, with 19 bases spanning the gap. CDR3 length: 16 residues. The CDR3 loop reads CATSQTRTSGAYEQYF. The CDR3 DNA sequence: TGTGCCACCAGCCAGACCAGGACTTCTGGCGCCTACGAGCAGTACTTC.

This clonotype has only a few counts. The V and J genes are TRBV27 and TRBJ2-1, with D tentatively TRBD1 (5 bases). V was clipped by 3 bases and J by 8 bases, with 11 bases between them. Germline lookup yields CDR1 MNHEY and CDR2 SMNVEV (reference sequence). The CDR3 consists of 13 residues. CDR3 sequence: CASSFQQGDEQFF. The CDR3 DNA reads TGTGCCAGCAGTTTTCAACAAGGGGATGAGCAGTTCTTC.

This chain joins TRBV5-1 and TRBJ2-5; D remains ambiguous. CDR3 length equals 14 residues. Trimming cost V 3 bases and J 5 bases, with 14 bases left between them. In germline, CDR1 is SGHRS, CDR2 YFSETQ. As DNA, the CDR3 is TGCGCCAGCAGCTCCACGACTGCAACGGAGACCCAGTACTTC. Its protein product is CASSSTTATETQYF.

CDR3 coding DNA: TGCAGCGCAACTTTAAGTTTGTCGGAAAAACTGTTTTTT. It is translated as CSATLSLSEKLFF. The J gene is TRBJ1-4, the V gene TRBV29-1, with D uncertain. The ends were cut back, 7 bases at V and 8 bases at J, with 17 bases in the middle. CDR1 is SQVTM, CDR2 ANQGSEA, per germline. This CDR3 region has 13 residues.

The genes are TRBV28 and TRBJ2-4, with D possibly TRBD2 on 6 matching bases. The CDR3 length is 14 residues. The germline gives CDR1 MDHEN, CDR2 SYDVKM. Trimming shortened V by 5 bases and J by 13 bases, and 21 bases separated the two germline ends. The CDR3 nucleotides are TGTGCCAGCAGTCGTAGCGGAGATTACAATGAGCAGTACTTC. Protein product: CASSRSGDYNEQYF. Together with reference TRBV28 and TRBJ2-4, the CDR3 gives the full variable domain: DVKVTQSSRYLVKRTGEKVFLECVQDMDHENMFWYRQDPGLGLRLIYFSYDVKMKEKGDIPEGYSVSREKKERFSLILESASTNQTSMYLCASSRSGDYNEQYFGAGTRLSVL.

This chain joins TRBV6-6 and TRBJ2-1; no clear D. CDR1 is MNHNY and CDR2 is SVGAGI in the germline V gene (reference sequence). The V end was cut by 0 bases, the J end by 6 bases, with 12 bases between. This CDR3 spans 15 amino acids. CDR3 residues: CASSYSTGAVNEQFF. In DNA form, the CDR3 reads TGTGCCAGCAGTTACTCGACGGGCGCGGTCAATGAGCAGTTCTTC.

The chain combines TRBV12-3 or TRBV12-4 with TRBJ2-2; 9 bases match TRBD1. The CDR3 is 18 residues long. After removal of 3 bases from V and 1 base from J, the junction contained 9 bases not matched to a gene. The CDR3: CASSFSRDRAQNTGELFF. The CDR3 region has the DNA TGTGCCAGCAGTTTCAGCCGGGACAGGGCGCAGAACACCGGGGAGCTGTTTTTT.

V is TRBV20-1 and J is TRBJ2-4, with TRBD1 identical over 7 bases. The J call is in doubt because the DNA end fits TRBJ2-7 better. CDR1 is DFQATT and CDR2 is SNEGSKA in the germline V gene (reference sequence). The CDR3 covers 15 residues. This chain's CDR3 is CSAPNSGQYSYEQYF. The CDR3 DNA is TGCAGTGCTCCAAACTCGGGACAGTACTCCTACGAGCAGTACTTC.

This chain links TRBV29-1 with TRBJ2-1; TRBD2 aligns across 13 bases. CDR3 length: 13 residues. Germline CDR1 is SQVTM and CDR2 is ANQGSEA. V dropped 6 bases and J dropped 9; count of bases not matched to a gene: 5. CDR3 sequence: CSVRTSGSTEQFF. The CDR3 nucleotides are TGCAGCGTCCGGACTAGCGGGAGTACTGAGCAGTTCTTC.

This clonotype was seen a few times. V is TRBV7-8 and J is TRBJ2-5; 9 positions match TRBD1. Trimming removed 5 bases from V and 5 bases from J; junction bases left unmatched: 18. CDR1 and CDR2 from the germline V gene are SGHVS and FQNEAQ. CDR3 length: 18 residues. CDR3 protein: CASSHRGFIDRGAETQYF. For the CDR3, the DNA is TGTGCCAGCAGCCATAGGGGGTTTATCGACAGGGGGGCGGAGACCCAGTACTTC.

This clonotype was found a few times. The J gene is TRBJ2-1, the V gene TRBV28; D ambiguous. This CDR3 is built from 16 residues. CDR1 and CDR2 (germline): MDHEN, SYDVKM. Trimming took off 4 bases at V and 0 bases at J, with 13 bases between the two ends. CDR3 sequence (DNA): TGTGCCAGCAGTTCCCCGTCTTGGAGCTCCTACAATGAGCAGTTCTTC. This translates into CASSSPSWSSYNEQFF.

The rearrangement uses TRBV7-2 and TRBJ2-2, with 10 bases identical to TRBD2. Losses at the gene ends were 5 bases for V and 5 bases for J; bases not matched to a gene: 5. CDR1 and CDR2 (germline): SGHTA, FQGNSA. This CDR3 is 15 amino acids long. The CDR3 is CASSPMTSGTGELFF. The CDR3 nucleotides read TGTGCCAGCAGCCCAATGACTAGCGGGACCGGGGAGCTGTTTTTT.

J is TRBJ2-5 and V is TRBV10-3, with 7 nucleotides matching TRBD1. V lost 2 bases, J lost 2 bases, and 2 bases stayed unmatched. Germline loops: CDR1 ENHRY, CDR2 SYGVKD. The CDR3 has 14 residues. The CDR3 bases are TGTGCCATCAGTGAGGGGACAGAACAAGAGACCCAGTACTTC. This codes for CAISEGTEQETQYF.

This chain uses TRBV20-1 with TRBJ2-5; 8 positions match TRBD2. The ends lost 2 bases at V and 1 base at J; junction bases unmatched: 12. CDR3 length: 17 residues. Germline CDR1 reads DFQATT; CDR2 reads SNEGSKA (reference sequence). CDR3 protein: CSARNPWTSKTQETQYF. The CDR3 coding sequence is TGCAGTGCTAGAAACCCGTGGACTAGCAAAACCCAAGAGACCCAGTACTTC.

This clonotype has just a few counts. This chain joins TRBV5-1 and TRBJ2-3, with 7 bases identical to TRBD1. This CDR3 contains 16 residues. Per germline, CDR1 SGHRS and CDR2 YFSETQ. V shed 0 bases, J shed 2 bases, and the junction held 6 bases outside the gene matches. The CDR3 is CASSLEGARHTDTQYF. The CDR3 DNA reads TGCGCCAGCAGCTTGGAGGGGGCGCGTCACACAGATACGCAGTATTTT.

The chain combines TRBV5-1 with TRBJ2-7, with TRBD1 as a possible D gene (6 bases). The CDR3 spans 14 residues. Between the trimmed V and J ends, which lost 0 bases and 3 bases, there was a span of 10 bases. Germline-derived CDR1 and CDR2 are SGHRS and YFSETQ. CDR3 coding DNA: TGCGCCAGCAGCTTGGAACAGGGTGACTACGAGCAGTACTTC. It specifies CASSLEQGDYEQYF. Full variable domain (rest looked up from reference TRBV5-1 and TRBJ2-7): KAGVTQTPRYLIKTRGQQVTLSCSPISGHRSVSWYQQTPGQGLQFLFEYFSETQRNKGNFPGRFSGRQFSNSRSEMNVSTLELGDSALYLCASSLEQGDYEQYFGPGTRLTVT.

The chain uses TRBV12-3 or TRBV12-4 and TRBJ2-3; TRBD2 might be the D (6 bases). Trimming removed 10 bases from V and 4 bases from J, with 18 bases in between. The CDR3 runs to 14 residues. The CDR3 DNA is TGTGCCACCCGCCTGGGGGGATCGGCAGATACGCAGTATTTT. It is translated as CATRLGGSADTQYF.

The chain couples TRBV7-3 to TRBJ2-5; 9 bases are a match to TRBD2. V was pared by 3 bases and J by 2 bases, with 4 bases of the junction left unmatched. CDR1 and CDR2 from the germline V gene are SGHTA and FQGTGA. This CDR3 is built from 15 residues. DNA for the CDR3: TGTGCCAGCAGCTTTGTAGCGGGGGTTCAAGAGACCCAGTACTTC. Amino acids: CASSFVAGVQETQYF.

V usage is TRBV21-1 and J usage is TRBJ2-3; the table names TRBD1, a call not compared with the DNA. TRBV21-1 is recorded as a pseudogene. This CDR3 is 18 amino acids long. The DNA for the CDR3 is TGTGCCAGCTCCCCTTCAAAGGGGTTCGCTACCAGCACAGATACGCAGTATTTT. Amino acid sequence: CASSPSKGFATSTDTQYF.

The genes are TRBV12-3 or TRBV12-4 and TRBJ2-1; 10 bases map to TRBD2. This CDR3 region has 15 residues. Trimming at V came to 7 bases and at J to 3 bases, leaving 6 bases not matched to a gene. For the CDR3, the DNA is TGTGCCAGCACCGTAGCGGGAGGCAACTACAATGAGCAGTTCTTC. This translates into CASTVAGGNYNEQFF.

The CDR3 here is CASSLMRYNEQYF. DNA for the CDR3: TGTGCCAGCAGCTTAATGCGCTACAATGAGCAGTACTTC. The chain recombines TRBV11-2 with TRBJ2-7; D not certain. This CDR3 has 13 residues. Per the germline V gene, CDR1 is SGHAT and CDR2 is FQNNGV. V lost 2 bases and J 7 bases, leaving 12 bases between the germline ends.